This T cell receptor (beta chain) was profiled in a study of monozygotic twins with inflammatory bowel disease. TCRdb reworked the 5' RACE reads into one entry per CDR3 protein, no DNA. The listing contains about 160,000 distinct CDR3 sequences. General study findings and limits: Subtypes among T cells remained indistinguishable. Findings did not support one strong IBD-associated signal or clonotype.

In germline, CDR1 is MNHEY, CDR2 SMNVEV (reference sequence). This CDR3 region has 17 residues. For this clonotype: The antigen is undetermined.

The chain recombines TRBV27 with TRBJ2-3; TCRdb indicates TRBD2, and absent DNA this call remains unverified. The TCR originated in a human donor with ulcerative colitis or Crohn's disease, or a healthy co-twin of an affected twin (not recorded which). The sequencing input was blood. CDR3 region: CASKRWALAGSGDTQYF.